This T cell receptor (beta chain) came from a study of T cells expressing NK-cell markers (dated by TCRdb to 2020 to 2021). As for the study more broadly: Under ten donors provided sorted CD3+CD56+NKG2C+, CD3+CD56+NKG2C- and CD3+CD56-NKG2C+ T-cell subsets, whose TCR beta-chain repertoires were profiled. Of the eight sequenced donors, seven were found to be HCMV-seropositive and one was found to be HCMV-seronegative. Randomly selected healthy volunteers, three men and five women, were used as the eight sequenced donors. Libraries were sequenced as 2 x 150 bp reads on Illumina HiSeq 2000/2500, MiSeq or NextSeq. General conclusions and limits of the study: Those dominant clonotypes were again the most abundant among CD3+CD56-NKG2C+ cells in four donors, at roughly 25-60.1%. Whether the expanded NKG2C-expressing T cell clones were specific for HCMV antigens was left unclear. For 5 or 6 donors, the dominant CD3+CD56+NKG2C+ clonotypes were among the top 10 CD8+ clonotypes and accounted for roughly 1.0-8% of CD8+ T cells.

This sample was sequenced with an Illumina HiSeq 2000. The TCR beta cDNA libraries were made using 5'RACE template switching, a step that added both a universal primer site and unique molecular identifiers. cDNA synthesis was primed from the TCR beta constant segment and was followed by two successive PCR amplification steps. In the paper's pipeline: MIGEC was used to demultiplex reads and group the reads by UMI, and MiTCR was used to assemble and quantify clonotypes. Only TCR cDNA sequences supported by at least two reads were kept to exclude erroneous sequences. The tcR package was used for downstream repertoire analysis, and clonotypes were matched across fractions by CDR3 nucleotide sequence plus V segment. VDJmatch was used to annotate antigen specificity against VDJdb, with one amino acid substitution in CDR3 permitted. Following reprocessing of the reads by TCRdb, the data hold one row per CDR3 protein sequence and no DNA is available. The V and J calls were not made by the authors but by TCRdb's processing. This sample's table carries 140,000 or so distinct CDR3 sequences. The top ten constitute around 10% of the sample.

From the germline V gene, CDR1 is SNHLY and CDR2 is FYNNEI. The CDR3 holds 17 amino acids from the cysteine to the phenylalanine. DNA for this receptor is not on file. HCMV-specific IgG was detected in serum with a commercial ELISA kit to determine HCMV serostatus. Peripheral blood mononuclear cells were isolated from blood by Ficoll density gradient centrifugation. With regard to this clonotype: Its recognized antigen is unknown.

This chain joins TRBV2 to TRBJ2-2; TCRdb designates TRBD2, a call that cannot be tested without DNA. Sequenced material: blood T cells: a sorted CD56 or NKG2C T cell subset, CD4+ or CD8+ T cells, or bulk PBMC T cells (not recorded which). The TCR was taken from a young man in good health. Donor details come from another sample of the same person, matched by shared clones. This receptor carries the CDR3 CASTLVGLAENTGELFF. When the CDR3 is completed using the reference TRBV2 and TRBJ2-2 genes on either side, the full variable domain is EPEVTQTPSHQVTQMGQEVILRCVPISNHLYFYWYRQILGQKVEFLVSFYNNEISEKSEIFDDQFSVERPDGSNFTLKIRSTKLEDSAMYFCASTLVGLAENTGELFFGEGSRLTVL.